This section outlines one T cell receptor (beta chain) sequence together with its context. The target antigen is unknown. Use of 60 Vbeta and 13 Jbeta primers characterized the PCR. Assay used: immunoSEQ multiplex PCR; TCRdb lists only in-frame clones, some missing. Here the sample spans hundreds of thousands of clones, approximately 80% being singletons. The entry originates in a study of cytomegalovirus exposure and HLA in healthy donors. General study points: For presence/absence analyses, sequencing depth was assumed to be roughly uniform across donors. Highly shared sequence variants in one cluster were likely a sequencing artifact. For most subjects, TCR beta sequences were reported to predict HLA-A and HLA-B alleles with accuracy.

When sampled, the donors appeared nominally healthy, though they likely had unrecorded immune exposures. The length of the CDR3 is 16 residues. The ends lost 5 bases at V and 4 bases at J; junction bases unmatched: 10. The germline V gene encodes CDR1 KGHSH and CDR2 LQKENI. The chain employs TRBV18 and TRBJ2-1; 8 positions agree with TRBD1. Sequences were obtained from PBMCs. The TCR comes from a male donor in good health and CMV-seronegative. For the CDR3, the DNA is TGTGCCAGCTCAAACGACAGGGGTCGGGTTTACAATGAGCAGTTCTTC. Protein: CASSNDRGRVYNEQFF.